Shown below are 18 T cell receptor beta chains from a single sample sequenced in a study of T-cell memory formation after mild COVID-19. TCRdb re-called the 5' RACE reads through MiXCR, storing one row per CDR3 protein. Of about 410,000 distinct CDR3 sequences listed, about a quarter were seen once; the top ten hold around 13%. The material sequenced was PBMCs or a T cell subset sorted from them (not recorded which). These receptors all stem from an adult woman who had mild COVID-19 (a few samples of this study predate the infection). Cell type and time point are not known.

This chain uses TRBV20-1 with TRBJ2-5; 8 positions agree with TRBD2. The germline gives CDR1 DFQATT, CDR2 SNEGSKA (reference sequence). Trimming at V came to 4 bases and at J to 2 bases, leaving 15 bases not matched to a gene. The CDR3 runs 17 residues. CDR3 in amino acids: CSATLPGLEGLQETQYF. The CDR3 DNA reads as TGCAGTGCTACCCTTCCGGGACTAGAGGGCCTTCAAGAGACCCAGTACTTC.

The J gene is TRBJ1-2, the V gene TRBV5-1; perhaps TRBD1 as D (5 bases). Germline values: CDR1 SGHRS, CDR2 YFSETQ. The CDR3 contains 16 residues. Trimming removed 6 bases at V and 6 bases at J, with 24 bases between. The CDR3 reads CASTSSAQAARDGYTF. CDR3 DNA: TGCGCCAGCACGTCCTCTGCACAGGCCGCCCGAGATGGCTACACCTTC.

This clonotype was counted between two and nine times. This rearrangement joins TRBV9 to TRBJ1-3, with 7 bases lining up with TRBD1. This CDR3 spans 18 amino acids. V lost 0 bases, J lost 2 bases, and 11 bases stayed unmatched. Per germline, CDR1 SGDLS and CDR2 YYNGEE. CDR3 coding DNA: TGTGCCAGCAGCGTAGGAATGGCAGGGGGTATTACTGGAAACACCATATATTTT. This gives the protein CASSVGMAGGITGNTIYF.

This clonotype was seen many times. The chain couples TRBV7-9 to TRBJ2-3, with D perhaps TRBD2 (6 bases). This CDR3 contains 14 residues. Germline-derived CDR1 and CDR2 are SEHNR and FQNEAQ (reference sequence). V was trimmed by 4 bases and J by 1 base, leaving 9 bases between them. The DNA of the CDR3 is TGTGCCAGCAGCTCGGTAGCGGGCACAGATACGCAGTATTTT. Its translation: CASSSVAGTDTQYF.

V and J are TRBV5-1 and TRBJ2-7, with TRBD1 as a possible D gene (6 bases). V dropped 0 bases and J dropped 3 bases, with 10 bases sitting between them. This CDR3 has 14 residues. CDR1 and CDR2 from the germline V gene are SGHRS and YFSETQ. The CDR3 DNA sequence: TGCGCCAGCAGCTTGGAGACAGGACTCTACGAGCAGTACTTC. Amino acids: CASSLETGLYEQYF.

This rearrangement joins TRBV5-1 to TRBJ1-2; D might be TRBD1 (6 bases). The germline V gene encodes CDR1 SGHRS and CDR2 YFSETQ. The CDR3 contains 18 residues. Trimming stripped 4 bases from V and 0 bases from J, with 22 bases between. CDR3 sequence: CASSLGVQDSKSNYGYTF. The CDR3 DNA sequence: TGCGCCAGCAGCCTGGGGGTCCAGGACAGCAAATCTAACTATGGCTACACCTTC.

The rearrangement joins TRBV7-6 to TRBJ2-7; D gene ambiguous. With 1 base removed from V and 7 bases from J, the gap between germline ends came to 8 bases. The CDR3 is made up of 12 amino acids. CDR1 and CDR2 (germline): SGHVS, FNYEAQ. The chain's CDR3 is CASSLDHQEQYF. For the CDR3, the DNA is TGTGCCAGCAGCTTAGACCATCAGGAGCAGTACTTC.

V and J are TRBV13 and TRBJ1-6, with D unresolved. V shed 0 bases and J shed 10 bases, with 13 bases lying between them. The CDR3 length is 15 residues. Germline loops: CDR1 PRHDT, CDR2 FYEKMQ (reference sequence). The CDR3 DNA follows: TGTGCCAGCAGCTTAGGTTTGGGGAAAGGCTCACCCCTCCACTTT. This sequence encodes CASSLGLGKGSPLHF.

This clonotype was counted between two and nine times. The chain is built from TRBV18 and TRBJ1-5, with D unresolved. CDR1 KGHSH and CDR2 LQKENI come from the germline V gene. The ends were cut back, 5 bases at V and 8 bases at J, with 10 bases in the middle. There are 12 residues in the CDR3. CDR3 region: CASSTLGEPQHF. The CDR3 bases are TGTGCCAGCTCAACGCTCGGGGAGCCCCAGCATTTT. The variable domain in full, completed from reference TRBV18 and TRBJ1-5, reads NAGVMQNPRHLVRRRGQEARLRCSPMKGHSHVYWYRQLPEEGLKFMVYLQKENIIDESGMPKERFSAEFPKEGPSILRIQQVVRGDSAAYFCASSTLGEPQHFGDGTRLSIL.

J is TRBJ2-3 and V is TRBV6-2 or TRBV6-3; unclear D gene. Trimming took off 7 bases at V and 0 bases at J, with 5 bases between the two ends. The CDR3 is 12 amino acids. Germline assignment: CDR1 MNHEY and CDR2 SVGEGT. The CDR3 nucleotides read TGTGCCAGCAAGGCTAGCACAGATACGCAGTATTTT. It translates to CASKASTDTQYF.

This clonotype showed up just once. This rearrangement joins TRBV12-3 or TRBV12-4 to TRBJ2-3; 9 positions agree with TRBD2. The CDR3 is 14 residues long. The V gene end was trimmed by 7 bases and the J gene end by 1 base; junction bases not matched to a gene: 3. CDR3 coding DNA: TGTGCCAGCAACGAGCGGGGGGGCACAGATACGCAGTATTTT. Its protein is CASNERGGTDTQYF.

The CDR3 sequence is CASSSDRRGFYEQYF. In nucleotides, the CDR3 is TGTGCCAGCAGCTCCGACAGGCGGGGTTTCTACGAGCAGTACTTC. The rearrangement links TRBV7-9 to TRBJ2-7, with D perhaps matching TRBD1 or TRBD2 (6 bases each). Germline CDR1 is SEHNR and CDR2 is FQNEAQ (reference sequence). The CDR3 has 15 residues. V was trimmed by 4 bases and J by 3 bases, leaving 16 bases between them.

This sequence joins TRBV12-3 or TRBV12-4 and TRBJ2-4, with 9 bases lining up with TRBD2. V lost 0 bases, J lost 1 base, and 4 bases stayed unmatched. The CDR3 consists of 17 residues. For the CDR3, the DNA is TGTGCCAGCAGTTTAGCGCCTAGCGGGGTGGCCAAAAACATTCAGTACTTC. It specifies CASSLAPSGVAKNIQYF.

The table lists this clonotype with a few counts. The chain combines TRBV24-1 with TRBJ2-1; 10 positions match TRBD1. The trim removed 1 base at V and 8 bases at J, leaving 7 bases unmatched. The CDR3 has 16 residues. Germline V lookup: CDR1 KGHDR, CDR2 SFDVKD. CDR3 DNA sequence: TGTGCCACCAGTGATTTCGGGACAGGGGAGTCGCATGAGCAGTTCTTC. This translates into CATSDFGTGESHEQFF.

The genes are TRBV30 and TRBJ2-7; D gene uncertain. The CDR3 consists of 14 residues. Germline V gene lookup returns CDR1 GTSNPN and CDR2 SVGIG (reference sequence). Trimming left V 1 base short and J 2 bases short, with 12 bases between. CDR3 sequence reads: CAWSGRVFAYEQYF. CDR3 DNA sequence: TGTGCCTGGAGTGGACGGGTCTTCGCCTACGAGCAGTACTTC.

The CDR3 protein is CASSPKGLAAPYNEQFF. The CDR3 DNA follows: TGTGCCAGCAGTCCCAAAGGTCTAGCGGCGCCCTACAATGAGCAGTTCTTC. The gene calls are TRBV6-5 and TRBJ2-1, with 7 bases identical to TRBD2. This CDR3 region has 17 residues. The ends lost 5 bases at V and 2 bases at J; junction bases unmatched: 12. Germline V gives CDR1 MNHEY, CDR2 SVGAGI.

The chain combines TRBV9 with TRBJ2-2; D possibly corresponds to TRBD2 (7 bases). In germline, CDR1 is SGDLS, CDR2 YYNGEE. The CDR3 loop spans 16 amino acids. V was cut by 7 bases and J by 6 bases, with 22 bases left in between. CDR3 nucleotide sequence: TGTGCCAGCGGAGGGGCGGGGGCCACTGTCGCCGGGGAGCTGTTTTTT. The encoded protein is CASGGAGATVAGELFF.

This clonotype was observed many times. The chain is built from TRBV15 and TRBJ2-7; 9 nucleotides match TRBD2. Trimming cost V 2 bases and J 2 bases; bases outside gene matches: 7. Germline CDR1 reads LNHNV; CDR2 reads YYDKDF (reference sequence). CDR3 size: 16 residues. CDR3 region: CATSRLAGTKAYEQYF. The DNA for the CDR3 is TGTGCCACCAGCAGACTAGCGGGGACTAAAGCCTACGAGCAGTACTTC. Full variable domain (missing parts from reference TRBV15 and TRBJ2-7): DAMVIQNPRYQVTQFGKPVTLSCSQTLNHNVMYWYQQKSSQAPKLLFHYYDKDFNNEADTPDNFQSRRPNTSFCFLDIRSPGLGDTAMYLCATSRLAGTKAYEQYFGPGTRLTVT.